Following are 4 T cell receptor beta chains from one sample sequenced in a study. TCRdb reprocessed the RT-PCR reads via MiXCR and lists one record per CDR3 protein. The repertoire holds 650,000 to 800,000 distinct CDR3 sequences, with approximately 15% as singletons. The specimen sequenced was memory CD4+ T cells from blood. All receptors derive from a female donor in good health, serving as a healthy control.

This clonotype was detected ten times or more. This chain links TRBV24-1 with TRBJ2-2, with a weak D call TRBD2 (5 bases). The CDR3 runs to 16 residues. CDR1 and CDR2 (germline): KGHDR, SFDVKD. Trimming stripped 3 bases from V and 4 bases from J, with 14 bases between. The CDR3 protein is CATSDGRFGLTGELFF. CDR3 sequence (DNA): TGTGCCACCAGTGATGGGAGATTTGGCCTCACCGGGGAGCTGTTTTTT.

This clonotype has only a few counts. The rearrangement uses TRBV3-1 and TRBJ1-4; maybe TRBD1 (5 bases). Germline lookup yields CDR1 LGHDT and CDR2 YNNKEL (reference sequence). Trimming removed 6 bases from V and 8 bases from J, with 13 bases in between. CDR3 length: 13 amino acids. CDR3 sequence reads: CASRPGLGEKLFF. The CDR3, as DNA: TGTGCCAGCAGGCCGGGACTGGGAGAAAAACTGTTTTTT. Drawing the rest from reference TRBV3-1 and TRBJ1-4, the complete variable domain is DTAVSQTPKYLVTQMGNDKSIKCEQNLGHDTMYWYKQDSKKFLKIMFSYNNKELIINETVPNRFSPKSPDKAHLNLHINSLELGDSAVYFCASRPGLGEKLFFGSGTQLSVL.

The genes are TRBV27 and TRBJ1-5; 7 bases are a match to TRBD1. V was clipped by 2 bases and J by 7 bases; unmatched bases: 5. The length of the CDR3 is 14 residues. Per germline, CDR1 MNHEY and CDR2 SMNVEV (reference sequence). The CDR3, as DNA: TGTGCCAGCAGTTTACAAGGGACAGCCCAGCCCCAGCATTTT. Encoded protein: CASSLQGTAQPQHF.

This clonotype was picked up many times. The CDR3 region is CASSQDGSGPYEQYF. DNA of the CDR3: TGTGCCAGCAGCCAAGATGGTAGCGGCCCCTACGAGCAGTACTTC. The chain combines TRBV4-2 with TRBJ2-7; D might be TRBD2 (6 bases). Trimming shortened V by 0 bases and J by 2 bases, and 11 bases separated the two germline ends. From germline, CDR1 is LGHNA and CDR2 YNFKEQ. This CDR3 is 15 amino acids long.